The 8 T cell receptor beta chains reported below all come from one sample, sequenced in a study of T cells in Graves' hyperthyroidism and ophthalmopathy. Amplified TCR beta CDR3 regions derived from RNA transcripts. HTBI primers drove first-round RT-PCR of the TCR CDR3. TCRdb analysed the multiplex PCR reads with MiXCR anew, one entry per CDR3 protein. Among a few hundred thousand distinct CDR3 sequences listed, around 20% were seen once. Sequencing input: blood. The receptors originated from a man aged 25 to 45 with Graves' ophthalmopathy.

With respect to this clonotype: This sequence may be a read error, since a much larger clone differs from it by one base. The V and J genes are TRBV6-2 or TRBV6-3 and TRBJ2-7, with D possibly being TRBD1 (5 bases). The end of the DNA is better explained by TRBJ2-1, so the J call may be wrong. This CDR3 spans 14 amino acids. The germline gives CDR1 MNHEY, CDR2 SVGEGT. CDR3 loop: CASRGGGHFYEQFF. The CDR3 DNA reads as TGTGCCAGCAGGGGTGGCGGACATTTCTACGAGCAGTTCTTC.

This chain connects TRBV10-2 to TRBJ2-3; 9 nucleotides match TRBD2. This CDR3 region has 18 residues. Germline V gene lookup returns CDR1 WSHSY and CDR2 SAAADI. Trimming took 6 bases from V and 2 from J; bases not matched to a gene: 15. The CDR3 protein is CASRDPSSRGGHTDTQYF. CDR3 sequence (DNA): TGCGCCAGCAGGGACCCCTCGTCGCGGGGGGGACACACAGATACGCAGTATTTT.

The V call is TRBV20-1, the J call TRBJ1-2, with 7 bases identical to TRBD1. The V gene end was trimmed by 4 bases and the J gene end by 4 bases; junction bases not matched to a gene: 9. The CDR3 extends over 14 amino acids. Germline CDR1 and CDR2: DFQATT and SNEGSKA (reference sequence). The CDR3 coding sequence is TGCAGTGCTACAGACAGGGACAGCCTCTATGGCTACACCTTC. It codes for CSATDRDSLYGYTF.

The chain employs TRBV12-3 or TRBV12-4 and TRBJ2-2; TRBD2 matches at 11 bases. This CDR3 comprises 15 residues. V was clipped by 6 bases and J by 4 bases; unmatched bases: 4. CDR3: CASSLSGRVTGELFF. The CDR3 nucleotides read TGTGCCAGCAGCCTTAGCGGGAGGGTCACCGGGGAGCTGTTTTTT.

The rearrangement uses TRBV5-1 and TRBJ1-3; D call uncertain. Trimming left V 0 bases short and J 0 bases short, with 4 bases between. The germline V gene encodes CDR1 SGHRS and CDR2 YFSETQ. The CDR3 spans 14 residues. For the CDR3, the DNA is TGCGCCAGCAGCTTGGAGGGCTCTGGAAACACCATATATTTT. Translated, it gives CASSLEGSGNTIYF.

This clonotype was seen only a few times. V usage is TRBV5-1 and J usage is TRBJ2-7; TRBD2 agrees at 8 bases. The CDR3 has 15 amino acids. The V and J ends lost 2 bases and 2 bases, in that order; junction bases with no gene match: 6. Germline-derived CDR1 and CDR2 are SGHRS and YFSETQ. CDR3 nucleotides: TGCGCCAGCAGCTTAACAGCGGGAGTCCCCTACGAGCAGTACTTC. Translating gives CASSLTAGVPYEQYF.

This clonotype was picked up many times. CDR3 sequence (DNA): TGTGCCAGCAGTTCCCCGGAGGGCAGGCCGTTTACAGATACGCAGTATTTT. Amino acid sequence: CASSSPEGRPFTDTQYF. V usage is TRBV11-2 and J usage is TRBJ2-3; TRBD2 might be the D (6 bases). Looked up from germline, CDR1 is SGHAT and CDR2 is FQNNGV. The CDR3 length is 17 residues. Trimming took off 6 bases at V and 3 bases at J, with 22 bases between the two ends.

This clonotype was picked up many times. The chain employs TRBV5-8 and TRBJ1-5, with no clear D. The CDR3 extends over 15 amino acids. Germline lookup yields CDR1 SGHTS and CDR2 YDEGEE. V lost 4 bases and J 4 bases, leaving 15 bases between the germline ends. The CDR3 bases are TGTGCCAGCAGCATCCTAGGACGCGGGAATCAGCCCCAGCATTTT. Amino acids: CASSILGRGNQPQHF.